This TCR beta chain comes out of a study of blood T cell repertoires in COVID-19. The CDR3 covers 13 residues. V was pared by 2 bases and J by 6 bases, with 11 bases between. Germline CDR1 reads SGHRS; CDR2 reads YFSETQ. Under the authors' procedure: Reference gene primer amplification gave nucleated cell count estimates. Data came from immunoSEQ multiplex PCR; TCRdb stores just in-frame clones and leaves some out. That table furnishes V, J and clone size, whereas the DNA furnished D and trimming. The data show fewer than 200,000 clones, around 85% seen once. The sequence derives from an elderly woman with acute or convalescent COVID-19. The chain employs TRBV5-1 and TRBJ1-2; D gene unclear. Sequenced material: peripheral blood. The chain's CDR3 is CASSFIGRNGYTF. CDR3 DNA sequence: TGCGCCAGCAGCTTTATAGGGAGAAATGGCTACACCTTC.